This T cell receptor beta chain was documented in a study of T-cell memory formation after mild COVID-19. This clonotype appeared many times. Constant-segment primers were used for 5'RACE, and the resulting TCR alpha and TCR beta cDNA libraries carried sample barcodes and UMIs. TCRdb independently ran MiXCR on the 5' RACE reads; one entry per CDR3 protein. The profile covers 110,000 to 150,000 distinct CDR3 sequences, with more than 13% appearing a single time and around 27% taken by the ten largest. Trimming cost V 2 bases and J 0 bases, with 8 bases left between them. The V gene's germline CDR1 is SGHRS and CDR2 YFSETQ. CDR3 length equals 14 residues.

This chain links TRBV5-1 with TRBJ2-5, with unresolved D. The clonotype comes from an adult woman who had mild COVID-19 (a few samples of this study predate the infection). Cell type and time point are not known. The sample was PBMCs or a T cell subset sorted from them (not recorded which). In DNA form, the CDR3 reads TGCGCCAGCAGCTTAGACGGGCACCAAGAGACCCAGTACTTC. Protein product: CASSLDGHQETQYF.